Listed below are T cell receptor beta chains from one sample, sequenced in a study of cytomegalovirus exposure and HLA in healthy donors. Data came from immunoSEQ multiplex PCR; TCRdb stores just in-frame clones and leaves some out. The sample consists of 100,000 to 150,000 clones, around four fifths of them appearing once. Input material: PBMCs. The receptor source for this set is a man between 25 and 39 years old in good health and CMV-seropositive. CDR3s leave out the opening cysteine and the closing phenylalanine or tryptophan. A D gene is named only where the DNA matches it firmly.

d_gene | v_gene | CDR3aa
- | TRBV29-1 | SVEGVGVTAGELF
- | TRBV7-9 | ASSLWGVMDSYNEQF
TRBD2 | TRBV5-4 | ASSSGLAGVPYEQY
TRBD1 | TRBV27 | ASSPGTELR
- | TRBV18 | ASSPTDLGQPQH
TRBD2 | TRBV5-1 | ASSLHLREGPVETQY
TRBD1 | TRBV2 | ASSRTGASQETQY
- | TRBV18 | ASSPGGSSGNTIY
- | TRBV27 | ASSLSQLVSAQY
- | TRBV5-5 | ASSSGQTVVYEQF
- | TRBV20-1 | SASYDEQY
- | TRBV18 | ASSPRGGLSDGNTIY
- | TRBV9 | ASRGQGNTIY
TRBD1 | TRBV4-3 | ASSLRTGNTGELF
- | TRBV15 | ATSRGRNDEQF
TRBD2 | TRBV19 | ASSSGSSYEQY
- | TRBV7-8 | ASSAGTPGANVLT
- | TRBV25-1 | ASSSHRDAVYGYT
- | TRBV27 | ASSFTGIGTQY
- | TRBV30 | AWSKGGNYEQY
TRBD1 | TRBV27 | ASQGLTGAGETQY
TRBD1 | TRBV6-1 | ASRGDRGLQPQH
- | TRBV7-2 | ASSLAGGYYEQY
- | TRBV5-4 | ASSPPLGARAEAF
- | TRBV27 | ASSLYAHSVDTEAF
TRBD2 | TRBV27 | ASLQTSGLVGGQF
TRBD2 | TRBV6-5 | ASSSTSGSTDTQY
- | TRBV4-2 | ASSQEPQSSYEQY